This T cell receptor (beta chain) was sequenced during a study of blood T cell repertoires in COVID-19. Background on the study: The United States, Italy and Spain supplied acute and convalescent COVID-19 samples.

Unmatched junction bases numbered 7, after V lost 5 bases and J lost 3 bases. CDR1 is PRHDT, CDR2 FYEKMQ, per germline (reference sequence). CDR3 length: 15 residues. Authors' analysis steps: Amplification with reference gene primers provided the estimates of nucleated cell counts. Clones were read by immunoSEQ multiplex PCR, and TCRdb kept only the in-frame ones, dropping some. The V and J calls and the clone size are those of that table, but D and trimming were determined from the DNA. The profile shows roughly 250,000 clones, roughly 86% of them singletons. Each participant's cohort was designated according to participant-reported clinical history.

V is TRBV13 and J is TRBJ2-5, with 9 nucleotides matching TRBD2. The source is a woman aged 45 to 65 who had recovered from COVID-19. The sequenced material came from PBMCs or T cells enriched from blood (not recorded which). The CDR3 loop is CASSRRSGRKETQYF. The CDR3 nucleotides read TGTGCCAGCAGCCGGCGTAGCGGGAGAAAAGAGACCCAGTACTTC.